These T cell receptor beta chains were read from a single sample in a study of response to subunit inactivated influenza vaccine. From the RT-PCR reads, TCRdb called clonotypes with MiXCR, one entry per CDR3 protein. The table shows about 310,000 distinct CDR3 sequences, with approximately 23% occurring only once. The sequencing used PBMCs from blood, collected about 20 months after vaccination. These receptors originate from a man aged 50 to 69 who received an inactivated influenza vaccine. CDR3s include the opening cysteine and the closing phenylalanine or tryptophan. Fields, in order: CDR3 protein, CDR3 DNA, D gene, V gene, clone size, J gene. D genes are given only for firm matches. Clone sizes are given selectively: once, few, many, or a class where the clone is expanded.

CDR3 protein: CASSPRLSSYEQYF
CDR3 DNA: TGTGCCAGCAGCCCGCGGCTCAGCTCCTACGAGCAGTACTTC
D gene: .
V gene: TRBV7-9
clone size: few
J gene: TRBJ2-7

CDR3 protein: CASSLQGEGTEAFF
CDR3 DNA: TGTGCCAGCAGCTTGCAGGGTGAAGGCACTGAAGCTTTCTTT
D gene: .
V gene: TRBV11-3
clone size: many
J gene: TRBJ1-1

CDR3 protein: CSVRGSEGSETQYF
CDR3 DNA: TGCAGCGTGAGAGGCAGCGAGGGGTCAGAGACCCAGTACTTC
D gene: .
V gene: TRBV29-1
clone size: .
J gene: TRBJ2-5

CDR3 protein: CASAPGPINYGYTF
CDR3 DNA: TGTGCCAGTGCCCCGGGACCGATCAACTATGGCTACACCTTC
D gene: .
V gene: TRBV28
clone size: .
J gene: TRBJ1-2

CDR3 protein: CASSLFPWDGGYTF
CDR3 DNA: TGTGCCAGCAGCTTATTTCCCTGGGACGGAGGCTACACCTTC
D gene: .
V gene: TRBV7-2
clone size: few
J gene: TRBJ1-2

CDR3 protein: CASSLGSVRIPYGYTF
CDR3 DNA: TGTGCCAGCAGCTTAGGGTCGGTCAGGATCCCCTATGGCTACACCTTC
D gene: .
V gene: TRBV7-9
clone size: many
J gene: TRBJ1-2

CDR3 protein: CASSLGRGGPQHF
CDR3 DNA: TGTGCCAGCAGCTTAGGCAGGGGTGGGCCCCAGCATTTT
D gene: .
V gene: TRBV7-8
clone size: many
J gene: TRBJ1-5

CDR3 protein: CASSPRKLLGQGADQPQHF
CDR3 DNA: TGCGCCAGCAGCCCCCGGAAGTTATTAGGACAGGGGGCGGATCAGCCCCAGCATTTT
D gene: TRBD1
V gene: TRBV4-1
clone size: .
J gene: TRBJ1-5

CDR3 protein: CASSLGAWGNEKLFF
CDR3 DNA: TGTGCCAGCAGTTTAGGGGCCTGGGGTAATGAAAAACTGTTTTTT
D gene: .
V gene: TRBV12-3/TRBV12-4
clone size: .
J gene: TRBJ1-4

CDR3 protein: CASSLGTGVNEQFF
CDR3 DNA: TGTGCCAGCAGCTTAGGGACAGGGGTAAATGAGCAGTTCTTC
D gene: TRBD1
V gene: TRBV11-2
clone size: .
J gene: TRBJ2-1

CDR3 protein: CASSLGYEGTEAFF
CDR3 DNA: TGCGCCAGCAGCTTGGGTTACGAAGGGACTGAAGCTTTCTTT
D gene: .
V gene: TRBV5-1
clone size: many
J gene: TRBJ1-1

CDR3 protein: CASSGTGRETQYF
CDR3 DNA: TGTGCCAGCAGCGGAACAGGGAGGGAGACCCAGTACTTC
D gene: .
V gene: TRBV7-9
clone size: few
J gene: TRBJ2-5

CDR3 protein: CASSLGSRTMPYGYTF
CDR3 DNA: TGTGCCAGCAGCTTAGGAAGTAGAACTATGCCCTATGGCTACACCTTC
D gene: .
V gene: TRBV13
clone size: many
J gene: TRBJ1-2

CDR3 protein: CASSLKQGITEAFF
CDR3 DNA: TGTGCCAGCAGCCTGAAACAGGGAATCACTGAAGCTTTCTTT
D gene: .
V gene: TRBV11-2
clone size: .
J gene: TRBJ1-1

CDR3 protein: CASSLGGVQGTQYF
CDR3 DNA: TGTGCCAGCAGCTTAGGGGGCGTTCAGGGGACCCAGTACTTC
D gene: .
V gene: TRBV7-6
clone size: few
J gene: TRBJ2-5

CDR3 protein: CASSSSGRLKEFYGYTF
CDR3 DNA: TGTGCCAGCAGCTCTTCGGGCCGATTAAAGGAATTCTATGGCTACACCTTC
D gene: .
V gene: TRBV7-8
clone size: few
J gene: TRBJ1-2

CDR3 protein: CASSPGSPIDYGYTF
CDR3 DNA: TGTGCCAGCAGCCCAGGGAGCCCTATTGACTATGGCTACACCTTC
D gene: .
V gene: TRBV11-2
clone size: .
J gene: TRBJ1-2

CDR3 protein: CASSQSFTNTGELFF
CDR3 DNA: TGTGCCAGTTCCCAGAGTTTTACGAACACCGGGGAGCTGTTTTTT
D gene: .
V gene: TRBV6-1
clone size: few
J gene: TRBJ2-2

CDR3 protein: CASSLMGRINEQFF
CDR3 DNA: TGTGCCAGCAGCTTAATGGGACGGATCAATGAGCAGTTCTTC
D gene: .
V gene: TRBV7-2
clone size: .
J gene: TRBJ2-1

CDR3 protein: CASSWWGGNTGELFF
CDR3 DNA: TGTGCCAGCAGCTGGTGGGGGGGGAACACCGGGGAGCTGTTTTTT
D gene: TRBD2
V gene: TRBV7-2
clone size: once
J gene: TRBJ2-2

CDR3 protein: CASSETGQPQHF
CDR3 DNA: TGTGCCAGCAGTGAAACAGGGCAGCCCCAGCATTTT
D gene: .
V gene: TRBV28
clone size: .
J gene: TRBJ1-5

CDR3 protein: CASTPSLGGYGYTF
CDR3 DNA: TGTGCCAGTACTCCCTCCTTGGGAGGGTATGGCTACACCTTC
D gene: .
V gene: TRBV19
clone size: few
J gene: TRBJ1-2

CDR3 protein: CASSLDRNTEAFF
CDR3 DNA: TGCGCCAGCAGCTTAGACCGGAACACTGAAGCTTTCTTT
D gene: .
V gene: TRBV5-1
clone size: many
J gene: TRBJ1-1

CDR3 protein: CASSLAPVGGDEQFF
CDR3 DNA: TGTGCCAGCAGCTTAGCCCCGGTCGGTGGGGATGAGCAGTTCTTC
D gene: .
V gene: TRBV7-8
clone size: .
J gene: TRBJ2-1

CDR3 protein: CASSLDLSGNTIYF
CDR3 DNA: TGTGCCAGCAGCTTAGATCTTTCTGGAAACACCATATATTTT
D gene: .
V gene: TRBV11-2
clone size: .
J gene: TRBJ1-3

CDR3 protein: CASSSSGTSGQETQYF
CDR3 DNA: TGTGCCAGCAGTTCCTCCGGGACTAGCGGCCAAGAGACCCAGTACTTC
D gene: TRBD2
V gene: TRBV7-2
clone size: few
J gene: TRBJ2-5

CDR3 protein: CASSYSLLSYNSALHF
CDR3 DNA: TGTGCCAGCAGTTACTCCTTATTGTCCTATAATTCAGCCCTCCACTTT
D gene: .
V gene: TRBV6-5
clone size: .
J gene: TRBJ1-6

CDR3 protein: CASSQFRSGGTEAFF
CDR3 DNA: TGTGCCAGCAGTCAGTTTAGATCGGGGGGCACTGAAGCTTTCTTT
D gene: .
V gene: TRBV12-3/TRBV12-4
clone size: few
J gene: TRBJ1-1

CDR3 protein: CAISSTSGAQETQYF
CDR3 DNA: TGTGCCATCAGCTCAACTAGCGGGGCCCAAGAGACCCAGTACTTC
D gene: TRBD2
V gene: TRBV10-3
clone size: .
J gene: TRBJ2-5

CDR3 protein: CSARDPYILEQYF
CDR3 DNA: TGCAGTGCTAGAGATCCCTATATACTCGAGCAGTACTTC
D gene: .
V gene: TRBV20-1
clone size: few
J gene: TRBJ2-7

CDR3 protein: CASSQDSVLAKNIQYF
CDR3 DNA: TGCGCCAGCAGCCAAGATAGCGTATTAGCCAAAAACATTCAGTACTTC
D gene: .
V gene: TRBV4-3
clone size: .
J gene: TRBJ2-4

CDR3 protein: CSAPALNEQFF
CDR3 DNA: TGCAGTGCCCCGGCACTCAATGAGCAGTTCTTC
D gene: .
V gene: TRBV20-1
clone size: .
J gene: TRBJ2-1

CDR3 protein: CASSYLTTGAYNEKLFF
CDR3 DNA: TGTGCCAGCAGTTACTTAACTACAGGAGCCTATAATGAAAAACTGTTTTTT
D gene: .
V gene: TRBV6-5
clone size: .
J gene: TRBJ1-4

CDR3 protein: CASSLGRLGTYEQYF
CDR3 DNA: TGTGCCAGCAGCTTGGGCAGGCTTGGGACCTACGAGCAGTACTTC
D gene: .
V gene: TRBV7-8
clone size: .
J gene: TRBJ2-7

CDR3 protein: CASSPVWAIHEQYF
CDR3 DNA: TGTGCCAGCAGCCCAGTGTGGGCCATCCACGAGCAGTACTTC
D gene: .
V gene: TRBV3-1
clone size: .
J gene: TRBJ2-7

CDR3 protein: CASSETGGIQPQHF
CDR3 DNA: TGCGCCAGCAGTGAAACGGGCGGGATTCAGCCCCAGCATTTT
D gene: .
V gene: TRBV10-2
clone size: few
J gene: TRBJ1-5

CDR3 protein: CASTKLDEQFF
CDR3 DNA: TGTGCCAGCACCAAGTTGGATGAGCAGTTCTTC
D gene: .
V gene: TRBV6-5
clone size: few
J gene: TRBJ2-1

CDR3 protein: CASSVSGQKNTEAFF
CDR3 DNA: TGTGCCAGCAGCGTTTCGGGACAGAAGAACACTGAAGCTTTCTTT
D gene: TRBD1
V gene: TRBV9
clone size: few
J gene: TRBJ1-1

CDR3 protein: CASRGLGQETQYF
CDR3 DNA: TGTGCCAGCAGGGGACTAGGACAAGAGACCCAGTACTTC
D gene: TRBD2
V gene: TRBV11-2
clone size: .
J gene: TRBJ2-5

CDR3 protein: CASSFSQGNQPQHF
CDR3 DNA: TGTGCCAGCAGTTTTTCACAGGGGAATCAGCCCCAGCATTTT
D gene: TRBD1
V gene: TRBV12-3/TRBV12-4
clone size: many
J gene: TRBJ1-5

CDR3 protein: CASSLAAFYGYTF
CDR3 DNA: TGTGCCAGCAGCTTAGCTGCCTTCTATGGCTACACCTTC
D gene: .
V gene: TRBV7-9
clone size: .
J gene: TRBJ1-2

CDR3 protein: CASSLPQDSDYGYTF
CDR3 DNA: TGTGCCAGCAGTTTACCCCAGGACAGTGACTATGGCTACACCTTC
D gene: .
V gene: TRBV28
clone size: few
J gene: TRBJ1-2

CDR3 protein: CAKGAEAGYTF
CDR3 DNA: TGTGCCAAGGGGGCAGAAGCGGGCTACACCTTC
D gene: TRBD1
V gene: TRBV30
clone size: few
J gene: TRBJ1-2

CDR3 protein: CASSLGAFYEQYF
CDR3 DNA: TGTGCCAGCAGCTTAGGAGCATTCTACGAGCAGTACTTC
D gene: .
V gene: TRBV7-9
clone size: .
J gene: TRBJ2-7

CDR3 protein: CASSYSWLGSRYEQYF
CDR3 DNA: TGTGCCAGCAGTTACTCGTGGTTAGGGAGCCGCTACGAGCAGTACTTC
D gene: .
V gene: TRBV6-5
clone size: .
J gene: TRBJ2-7

CDR3 protein: CATSSGLGQETQYF
CDR3 DNA: TGTGCCACTTCGTCGGGACTAGGTCAAGAGACCCAGTACTTC
D gene: TRBD2
V gene: TRBV11-2
clone size: few
J gene: TRBJ2-5